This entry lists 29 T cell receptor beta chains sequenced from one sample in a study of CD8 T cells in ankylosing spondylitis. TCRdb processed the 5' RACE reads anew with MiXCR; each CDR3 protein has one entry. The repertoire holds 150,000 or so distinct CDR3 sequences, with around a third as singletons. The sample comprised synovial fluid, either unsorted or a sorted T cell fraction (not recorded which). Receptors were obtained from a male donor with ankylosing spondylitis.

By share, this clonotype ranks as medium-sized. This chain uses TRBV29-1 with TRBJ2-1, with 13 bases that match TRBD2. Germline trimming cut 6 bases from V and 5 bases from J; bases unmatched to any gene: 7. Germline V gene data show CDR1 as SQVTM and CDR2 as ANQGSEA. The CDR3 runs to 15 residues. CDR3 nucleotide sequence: TGCAGCGTCCTTGGGACTAGCGGGACTAACAATGAGCAGTTCTTC. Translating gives CSVLGTSGTNNEQFF.

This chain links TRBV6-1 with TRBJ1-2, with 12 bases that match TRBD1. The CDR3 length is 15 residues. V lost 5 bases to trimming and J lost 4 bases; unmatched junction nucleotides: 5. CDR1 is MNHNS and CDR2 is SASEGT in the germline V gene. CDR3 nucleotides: TGTGCCAGCAGTCGTCCGGGACAGGGGGCCTATGGCTACACCTTC. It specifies CASSRPGQGAYGYTF.

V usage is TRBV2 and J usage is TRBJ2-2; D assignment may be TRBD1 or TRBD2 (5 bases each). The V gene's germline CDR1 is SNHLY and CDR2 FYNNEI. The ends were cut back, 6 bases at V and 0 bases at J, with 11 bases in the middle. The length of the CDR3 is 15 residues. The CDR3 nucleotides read TGTGCCAGCAGGGGGGAAGCGACGAACACCGGGGAGCTGTTTTTT. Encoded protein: CASRGEATNTGELFF.

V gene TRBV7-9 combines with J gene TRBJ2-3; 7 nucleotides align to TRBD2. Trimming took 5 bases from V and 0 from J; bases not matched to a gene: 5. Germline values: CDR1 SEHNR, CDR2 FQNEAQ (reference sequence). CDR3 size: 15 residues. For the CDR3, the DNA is TGTGCCAGCAGCCCTAAGCGGGGTAGCACAGATACGCAGTATTTT. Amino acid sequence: CASSPKRGSTDTQYF.

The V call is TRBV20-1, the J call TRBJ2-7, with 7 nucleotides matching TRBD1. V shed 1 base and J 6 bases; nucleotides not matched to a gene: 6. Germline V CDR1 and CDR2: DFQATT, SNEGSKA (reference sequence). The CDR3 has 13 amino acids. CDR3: CSARARGSGEQYF. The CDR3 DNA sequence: TGCAGTGCTAGAGCCAGGGGGTCGGGCGAGCAGTACTTC.

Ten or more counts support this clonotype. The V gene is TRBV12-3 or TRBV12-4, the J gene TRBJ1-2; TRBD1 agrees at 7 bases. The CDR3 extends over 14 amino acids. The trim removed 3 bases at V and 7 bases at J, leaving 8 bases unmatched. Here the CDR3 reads CASSFGGGAGGYTF. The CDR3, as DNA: TGTGCCAGCAGTTTTGGAGGGGGCGCAGGTGGCTACACCTTC.

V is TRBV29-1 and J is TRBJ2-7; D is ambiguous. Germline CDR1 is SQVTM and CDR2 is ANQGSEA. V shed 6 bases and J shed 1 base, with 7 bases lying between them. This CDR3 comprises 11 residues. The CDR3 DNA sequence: TGCAGCGTCCAAGCATCCTACGAGCAGTACTTC. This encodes CSVQASYEQYF.

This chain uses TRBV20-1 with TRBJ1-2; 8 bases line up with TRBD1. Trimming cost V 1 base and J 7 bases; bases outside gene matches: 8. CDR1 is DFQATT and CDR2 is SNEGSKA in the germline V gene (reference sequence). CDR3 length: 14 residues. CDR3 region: CSARVGGQAGGYTF. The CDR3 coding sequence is TGCAGTGCTAGAGTAGGGGGACAGGCTGGTGGCTACACCTTC.

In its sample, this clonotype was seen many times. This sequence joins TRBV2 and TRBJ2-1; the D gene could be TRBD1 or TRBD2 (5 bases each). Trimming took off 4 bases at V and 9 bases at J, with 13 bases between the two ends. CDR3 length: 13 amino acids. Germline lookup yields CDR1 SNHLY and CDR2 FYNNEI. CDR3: CASSVGERGEQFF. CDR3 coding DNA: TGTGCCAGCAGTGTGGGGGAGAGAGGTGAGCAGTTCTTC.

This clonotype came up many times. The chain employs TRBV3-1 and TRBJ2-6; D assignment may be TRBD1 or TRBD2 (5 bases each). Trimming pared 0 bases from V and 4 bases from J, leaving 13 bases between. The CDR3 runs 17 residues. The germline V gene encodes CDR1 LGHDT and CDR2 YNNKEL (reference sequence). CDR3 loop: CASSQDLEGSGANVLTF. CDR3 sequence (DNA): TGTGCCAGCAGCCAAGATCTTGAGGGGTCCGGGGCCAACGTCCTGACTTTC.

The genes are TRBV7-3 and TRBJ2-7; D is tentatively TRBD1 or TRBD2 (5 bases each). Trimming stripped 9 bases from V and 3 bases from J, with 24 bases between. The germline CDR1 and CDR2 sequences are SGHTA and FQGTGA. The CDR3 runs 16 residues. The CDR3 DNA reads TGTGCCAGTAAGGGAAGTGGGGGTTTAAAACACTACGAGCAGTACTTC. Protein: CASKGSGGLKHYEQYF. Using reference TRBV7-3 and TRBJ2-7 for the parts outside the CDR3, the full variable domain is GAGVSQTPSNKVTEKGKYVELRCDPISGHTALYWYRQSLGQGPEFLIYFQGTGAADDSGLPNDRFFAVRPEGSVSTLKIQRTERGDSAVYLCASKGSGGLKHYEQYFGPGTRLTVT.

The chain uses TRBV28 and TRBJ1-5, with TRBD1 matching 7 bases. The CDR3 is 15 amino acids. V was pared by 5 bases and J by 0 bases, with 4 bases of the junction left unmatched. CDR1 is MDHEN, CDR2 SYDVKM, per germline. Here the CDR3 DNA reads TGTGCCAGCAGTGGGGGACAGTATAGCAATCAGCCCCAGCATTTT. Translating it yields CASSGGQYSNQPQHF.

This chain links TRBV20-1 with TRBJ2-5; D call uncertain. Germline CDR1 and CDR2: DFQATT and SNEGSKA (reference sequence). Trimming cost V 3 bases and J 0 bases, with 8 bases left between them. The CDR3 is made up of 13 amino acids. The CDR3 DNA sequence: TGCAGTGCTAGTGTGGCACACCAAGAGACCCAGTACTTC. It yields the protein CSASVAHQETQYF.

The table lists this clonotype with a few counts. The CDR3 DNA follows: TGTGCCAGCAGGCAGCAGGGGGGGAATCCCTACGAGCAGTACTTC. It codes for CASRQQGGNPYEQYF. The chain carries TRBV6-1 and TRBJ2-7; TRBD1 or TRBD2 may be the D gene (7 bases each). This CDR3 spans 15 amino acids. Deletions cut 6 bases from V and 2 bases from J, with 17 bases between. The germline V gene encodes CDR1 MNHNS and CDR2 SASEGT.

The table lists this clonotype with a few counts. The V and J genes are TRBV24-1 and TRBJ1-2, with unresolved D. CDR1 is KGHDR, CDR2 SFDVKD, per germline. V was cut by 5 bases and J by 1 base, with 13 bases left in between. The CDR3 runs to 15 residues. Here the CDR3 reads CATSGGSSINYGYTF. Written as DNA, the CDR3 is TGTGCCACCAGTGGTGGGTCCTCTATTAACTATGGCTACACCTTC.

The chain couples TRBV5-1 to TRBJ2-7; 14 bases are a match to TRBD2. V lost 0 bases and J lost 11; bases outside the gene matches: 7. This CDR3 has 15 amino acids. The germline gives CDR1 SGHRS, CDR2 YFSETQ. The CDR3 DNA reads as TGCGCCAGCAGCTTGGCCGGGACTAGCGGGGGAAAAAAGTACTTC. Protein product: CASSLAGTSGGKKYF.

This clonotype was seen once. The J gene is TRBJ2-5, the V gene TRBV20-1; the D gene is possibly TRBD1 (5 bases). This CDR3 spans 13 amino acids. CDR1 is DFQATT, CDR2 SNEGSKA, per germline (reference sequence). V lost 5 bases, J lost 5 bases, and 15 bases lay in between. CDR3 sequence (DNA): TGCAGTGCTGCCCCGCCAGGGTCTGAGACCCAGTACTTC. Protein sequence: CSAAPPGSETQYF.

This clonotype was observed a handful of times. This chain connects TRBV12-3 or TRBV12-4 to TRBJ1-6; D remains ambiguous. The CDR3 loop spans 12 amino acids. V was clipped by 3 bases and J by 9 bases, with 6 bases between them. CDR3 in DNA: TGTGCCAGCAGTTTTAATCTTTCACCCCTCCACTTT. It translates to CASSFNLSPLHF.

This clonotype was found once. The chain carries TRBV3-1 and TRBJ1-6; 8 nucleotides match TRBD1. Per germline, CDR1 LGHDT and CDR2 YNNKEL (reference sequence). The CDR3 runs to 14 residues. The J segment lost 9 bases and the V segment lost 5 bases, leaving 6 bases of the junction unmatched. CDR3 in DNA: TGTGCCAGCAGCACGACAGGGGAAGGTTCACCCCTCCACTTT. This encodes CASSTTGEGSPLHF.

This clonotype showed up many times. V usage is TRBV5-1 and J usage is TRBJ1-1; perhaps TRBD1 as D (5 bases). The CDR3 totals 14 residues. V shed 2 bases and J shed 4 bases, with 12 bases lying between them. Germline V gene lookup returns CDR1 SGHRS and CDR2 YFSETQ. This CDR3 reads CASSFLGGTTEAFF. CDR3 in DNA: TGCGCCAGCAGCTTTCTGGGGGGAACCACTGAAGCTTTCTTT.

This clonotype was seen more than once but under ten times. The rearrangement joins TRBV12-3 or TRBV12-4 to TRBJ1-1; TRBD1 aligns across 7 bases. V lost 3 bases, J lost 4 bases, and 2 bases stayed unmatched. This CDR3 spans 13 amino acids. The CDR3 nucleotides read TGTGCCAGCAGTTTCAGGGGGAGCACTGAAGCTTTCTTT. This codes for CASSFRGSTEAFF.

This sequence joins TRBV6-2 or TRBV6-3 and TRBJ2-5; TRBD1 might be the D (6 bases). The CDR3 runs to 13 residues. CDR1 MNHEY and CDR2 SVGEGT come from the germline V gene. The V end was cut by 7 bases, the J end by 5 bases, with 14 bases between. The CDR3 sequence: CASKGDLRETQYF. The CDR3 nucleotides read TGTGCCAGCAAGGGGGACCTAAGGGAGACCCAGTACTTC.

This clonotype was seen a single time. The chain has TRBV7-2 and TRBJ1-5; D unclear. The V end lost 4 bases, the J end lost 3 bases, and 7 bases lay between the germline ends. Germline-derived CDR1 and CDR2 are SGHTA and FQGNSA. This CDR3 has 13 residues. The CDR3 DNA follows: TGTGCCAGCAGCTCCATGCCCAATCAGCCCCAGCATTTT. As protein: CASSSMPNQPQHF.

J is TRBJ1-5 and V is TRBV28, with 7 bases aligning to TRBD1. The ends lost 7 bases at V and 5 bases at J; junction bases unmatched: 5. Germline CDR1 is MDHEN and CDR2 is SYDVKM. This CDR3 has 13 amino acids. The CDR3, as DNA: TGTGCCAGCACCCAGGGGGATTATCAGCCCCAGCATTTT. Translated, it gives CASTQGDYQPQHF.

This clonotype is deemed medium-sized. The CDR3 coding sequence is TGCAGCCTAGGACCGGGACAGGGGCCAGATACGCAGTATTTT. Protein: CSLGPGQGPDTQYF. The rearrangement links TRBV29-1 to TRBJ2-3; 10 bases line up with TRBD1. Germline trimming cut 8 bases from V and 4 bases from J; bases unmatched to any gene: 9. This CDR3 has 14 residues. Germline V gene data show CDR1 as SQVTM and CDR2 as ANQGSEA.

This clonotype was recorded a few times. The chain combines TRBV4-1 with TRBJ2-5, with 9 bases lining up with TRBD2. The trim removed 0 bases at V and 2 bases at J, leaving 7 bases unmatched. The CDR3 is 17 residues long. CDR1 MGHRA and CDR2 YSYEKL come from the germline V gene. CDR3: CASSQDRASGTQETQYF. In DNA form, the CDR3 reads TGCGCCAGCAGCCAAGATAGGGCTAGCGGGACTCAAGAGACCCAGTACTTC.

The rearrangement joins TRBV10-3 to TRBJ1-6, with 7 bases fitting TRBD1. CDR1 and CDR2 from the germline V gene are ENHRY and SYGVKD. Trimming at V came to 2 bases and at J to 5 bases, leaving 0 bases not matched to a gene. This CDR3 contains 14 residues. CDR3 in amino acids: CAISEGTDNSPLHF. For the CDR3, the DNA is TGTGCCATCAGTGAGGGGACAGATAATTCACCCCTCCACTTT.

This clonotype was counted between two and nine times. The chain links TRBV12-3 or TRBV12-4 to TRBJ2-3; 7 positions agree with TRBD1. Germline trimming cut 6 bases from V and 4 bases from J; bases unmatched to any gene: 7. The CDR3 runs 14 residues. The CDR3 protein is CASSPRQGSDTQYF. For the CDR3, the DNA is TGTGCCAGCAGCCCTCGACAGGGATCAGATACGCAGTATTTT.

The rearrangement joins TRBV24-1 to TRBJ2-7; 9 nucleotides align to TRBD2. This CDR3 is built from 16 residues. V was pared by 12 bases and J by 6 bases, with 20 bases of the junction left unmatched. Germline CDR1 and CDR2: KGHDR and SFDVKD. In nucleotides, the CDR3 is TGTGCCCCCCCCGCGGGAGGGCCTTTGCCCAATTCCGAGCAGTACTTC. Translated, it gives CAPPAGGPLPNSEQYF.